These 25 T cell receptor beta chains came from one sample sequenced in a study of T cells in tumors after PD-1 blockade. The data were produced by immunoSEQ multiplex PCR, yet TCRdb's version contains in-frame clones alone and is incomplete. The table includes tens of thousands of clones, roughly 78% detected once. Source: PBMCs, taken before anti-PD-1 treatment. The origin of the receptors is a human donor with basal cell carcinoma.

The J gene is TRBJ2-5, the V gene TRBV19; D is possibly TRBD1 (5 bases). The CDR3 length is 15 residues. V lost 2 bases and J 1 base, leaving 11 bases between the germline ends. Germline CDR1 and CDR2: LNHDA and SQIVND (reference sequence). The CDR3 DNA sequence: TGTGCCAGTAGTATAACAGGAGTGGTCCAAGAGACCCAGTACTTC. As protein: CASSITGVVQETQYF.

The J gene is TRBJ1-2, the V gene TRBV4-2; D possibly corresponds to TRBD1 (5 bases). Germline CDR1 LGHNA, CDR2 YNFKEQ. The V end lost 1 base, the J end lost 2 bases, and 11 bases lay between the germline ends. The CDR3 consists of 15 residues. The CDR3 DNA reads as TGTGCCAGCAGCCAAGGCCGGGACTTGAACTATGGCTACACCTTC. It specifies CASSQGRDLNYGYTF.

The V call is TRBV27, the J call TRBJ1-1, with a weak D call TRBD1 (6 bases). The CDR3 totals 14 residues. The V end lost 0 bases, the J end lost 4 bases, and 9 bases lay between the germline ends. In germline, CDR1 is MNHEY, CDR2 SMNVEV (reference sequence). The CDR3 protein is CASSLSRGGTEAFF. As DNA, the CDR3 is TGTGCCAGCAGTTTATCCCGAGGGGGCACTGAAGCTTTCTTT.

The V call is TRBV9, the J call TRBJ1-2; maybe TRBD1 (5 bases). Germline V gene lookup returns CDR1 SGDLS and CDR2 YYNGEE. CDR3 length: 15 amino acids. V was shortened by 2 bases and J by 7 bases, with 18 bases between the two germline ends. CDR3 in amino acids: CASSVRSGGTSGYTF. The CDR3 region has the DNA TGTGCCAGCAGCGTCCGCAGTGGGGGGACGAGTGGCTACACCTTC.

This chain links TRBV5-4 with TRBJ2-2; no definite D call. V dropped 0 bases and J dropped 1 base, with 4 bases sitting between them. The CDR3 length is 14 residues. CDR1 SGHNT and CDR2 YYREEE come from the germline V gene (reference sequence). CDR3 nucleotide sequence: TGTGCCAGCAGCTTGGGAGGGAACACCGGGGAGCTGTTTTTT. Protein: CASSLGGNTGELFF.

This clone appeared a single time. The V and J genes are TRBV5-1 and TRBJ2-5; 8 bases line up with TRBD2. The V gene end was trimmed by 6 bases and the J gene end by 5 bases; junction bases not matched to a gene: 9. The germline V gene encodes CDR1 SGHRS and CDR2 YFSETQ. This CDR3 region has 14 residues. The CDR3 protein is CASTRGGAWETQYF. The CDR3 DNA follows: TGCGCCAGCACCCGGGGGGGGGCCTGGGAGACCCAGTACTTC.

In its sample, this clone was seen once. This sequence joins TRBV19 and TRBJ2-2; D is possibly TRBD1 (5 bases). CDR3 length: 14 residues. Germline V gene lookup returns CDR1 LNHDA and CDR2 SQIVND (reference sequence). The V gene lost 8 bases and the J gene lost 0 bases, with 10 bases spanning the gap. The CDR3 is CASATDANTGELFF. CDR3 nucleotides: TGTGCCAGTGCGACAGATGCGAACACCGGGGAGCTGTTTTTT.

This chain connects TRBV6-6 to TRBJ2-7, with TRBD2 matching 9 bases. This CDR3 comprises 14 residues. Losses at the gene ends were 4 bases for V and 1 base for J; bases not matched to a gene: 2. Germline CDR1 is MNHNY and CDR2 is SVGAGI (reference sequence). Here the CDR3 reads CASSFSGGSYEQYF. The CDR3 nucleotides read TGTGCCAGCAGTTTTAGCGGGGGATCCTACGAGCAGTACTTC.

The rearrangement links TRBV9 to TRBJ2-3; D remains ambiguous. Trimming pared 4 bases from V and 3 bases from J, leaving 18 bases between. Germline lookup yields CDR1 SGDLS and CDR2 YYNGEE. The CDR3 has 16 amino acids. The CDR3 sequence is CASSSPGRKRTDTQYF. The DNA for the CDR3 is TGTGCCAGCAGCTCCCCCGGACGGAAAAGGACAGATACGCAGTATTTT.

This clone came up once. V and J are TRBV30 and TRBJ2-5; D unclear. This CDR3 has 11 amino acids. Germline CDR1 and CDR2: GTSNPN and SVGIG (reference sequence). V was clipped by 3 bases and J by 3 bases, with 5 bases between them. The CDR3 loop reads CAWRVEETQYF. CDR3 nucleotides: TGTGCCTGGAGGGTCGAAGAGACCCAGTACTTC.

The J gene is TRBJ2-2, the V gene TRBV19; D remains unclear. The CDR3 covers 14 residues. V gave up 6 bases and J gave up 1 base, with 9 bases separating them. Germline V CDR1 and CDR2: LNHDA, SQIVND (reference sequence). The CDR3 spells CASRMWRNTGELFF. The CDR3 coding sequence is TGTGCCAGTAGAATGTGGAGGAACACCGGGGAGCTGTTTTTT.

The genes are TRBV6-5 and TRBJ2-3; 7 bases agree with TRBD2. Trimming cost V 5 bases and J 2 bases; bases outside gene matches: 7. Germline V lookup: CDR1 MNHEY, CDR2 SVGAGI. This CDR3 spans 15 amino acids. CDR3 DNA sequence: TGTGCCAGCAGTCCCCGCGGGGGACCCACAGATACGCAGTATTTT. Residues: CASSPRGGPTDTQYF.

This clone was seen once. This sequence joins TRBV9 and TRBJ1-2; TRBD1 matches at 10 bases. This CDR3 has 14 amino acids. The germline CDR1 and CDR2 sequences are SGDLS and YYNGEE. V lost 7 bases to trimming and J lost 8 bases; unmatched junction nucleotides: 11. The CDR3 sequence is CASGSDRGLGGYTF. As DNA, the CDR3 is TGTGCCAGCGGCTCCGACAGGGGGCTCGGCGGCTACACCTTC.

The genes are TRBV2 and TRBJ2-7; a weak D match, TRBD1 (5 bases). Trimming took off 5 bases at V and 2 bases at J, with 7 bases between the two ends. Germline lookup yields CDR1 SNHLY and CDR2 FYNNEI. The CDR3 runs to 12 residues. CDR3 in amino acids: CASSPGPYEQYF. In nucleotides, the CDR3 is TGTGCCAGCAGTCCAGGGCCCTACGAGCAGTACTTC.

This clone was observed at least ten times. This chain links TRBV19 with TRBJ1-1; no clear D gene. Trimming took 2 bases from V and 1 from J, leaving 5 bases between them. This CDR3 has 13 amino acids. Per germline, CDR1 LNHDA and CDR2 SQIVND (reference sequence). The CDR3 region is CASSIQTNTEAFF. The DNA for the CDR3 is TGTGCCAGTAGTATACAGACGAACACTGAAGCTTTCTTT. The variable domain in full, completed from reference TRBV19 and TRBJ1-1, reads DGGITQSPKYLFRKEGQNVTLSCEQNLNHDAMYWYRQDPGQGLRLIYYSQIVNDFQKGDIAEGYSVSREKKESFPLTVTSAQKNPTAFYLCASSIQTNTEAFFGQGTRLTVV.

This chain connects TRBV19 to TRBJ1-5; D is uncertain. Germline CDR1 LNHDA, CDR2 SQIVND (reference sequence). This CDR3 is 14 amino acids long. V gave up 2 bases and J gave up 0 bases, with 5 bases separating them. CDR3 in amino acids: CASSIINSNQPQHF. The CDR3 DNA sequence: TGTGCCAGTAGTATAATAAATAGCAATCAGCCCCAGCATTTT.

V gene TRBV3-1 (or the pseudogene TRBV3-2) combines with J gene TRBJ1-2; TRBD1 is a possible D gene (5 bases). The CDR3 sequence is 14 residues long. Between the trimmed V and J ends, which lost 4 bases and 7 bases, there was a span of 16 bases. Germline lookup yields CDR1 LGHDT and CDR2 YNNKEL (reference sequence). CDR3 nucleotide sequence: TGTGCCAGCAGCCCCGAGACAGCCCTCCCTGGCTACACCTTC. Its translation is CASSPETALPGYTF.

This chain joins TRBV5-1 and TRBJ2-1; TRBD2 agrees at 8 bases. Germline V gives CDR1 SGHRS, CDR2 YFSETQ. CDR3 length: 15 residues. V shed 0 bases, J shed 10 bases, and the junction held 9 bases outside the gene matches. The CDR3 loop reads CASSLDGREVYEQFF. The DNA for the CDR3 is TGCGCCAGCAGCTTGGACGGGAGGGAGGTGTACGAGCAGTTCTTC.

The chain has TRBV2 and TRBJ2-2; possible D gene TRBD1, 7 bases. The CDR3 has 14 residues. Germline V gene sequence: CDR1 SNHLY, CDR2 FYNNEI. The ends were cut back, 2 bases at V and 5 bases at J, with 9 bases in the middle. CDR3 in amino acids: CASSEQGGTGELFF. The CDR3, as DNA: TGTGCCAGCAGTGAACAGGGGGGAACCGGGGAGCTGTTTTTT.

V gene TRBV5-4 combines with J gene TRBJ2-1; D is perhaps TRBD1 (5 bases). V lost 0 bases to trimming and J lost 8 bases, with 18 bases between them. This CDR3 spans 16 amino acids. CDR1 is SGHNT and CDR2 is YYREEE in the germline V gene (reference sequence). For the CDR3, the DNA is TGTGCCAGCAGCTTGGCCGCCAGGGCGGTATTGGATGAGCAGTTCTTC. This codes for CASSLAARAVLDEQFF.

The DNA of the CDR3 is TGTGCCAGCAGTGAGAGGATTGGGAGGGTTGGGAGACATAATTCACCCCTCCACTTT. It encodes CASSERIGRVGRHNSPLHF. The V and J genes are TRBV2 and TRBJ1-6; no reliable D call. CDR3 length equals 19 residues. From germline, CDR1 is SNHLY and CDR2 FYNNEI. V gave up 3 bases and J gave up 5 bases, with 23 bases separating them.

V usage is TRBV7-9 and J usage is TRBJ2-3, with unresolved D. Trimming cost V 5 bases and J 6 bases, with 9 bases left between them. This CDR3 contains 12 residues. Per germline, CDR1 SEHNR and CDR2 FQNEAQ (reference sequence). CDR3 amino acids: CASSPLWDTQYF. For the CDR3, the DNA is TGTGCCAGCAGCCCTCTGTGGGATACGCAGTATTTT.

The chain carries TRBV5-1 and TRBJ2-7; tentative D call: TRBD2 (6 bases). The V gene's germline CDR1 is SGHRS and CDR2 YFSETQ. CDR3 length equals 12 residues. V lost 5 bases and J lost 2, with 8 bases in between. The CDR3 DNA reads TGCGCCAGCAGAGGAGGGACCTACGAGCAGTACTTC. It codes for CASRGGTYEQYF.

The rearrangement joins TRBV6-5 to TRBJ2-7; D is perhaps TRBD2 (6 bases). The CDR3 extends over 15 amino acids. V was pared by 6 bases and J by 7 bases, with 22 bases between. In germline, CDR1 is MNHEY, CDR2 SVGAGI. The CDR3 nucleotides are TGTGCCAGCAGCCTAGGAGGGACGCGGAGTAAAGAGCAGTACTTC. It yields the protein CASSLGGTRSKEQYF.

The genes are TRBV19 and TRBJ2-3; 8 nucleotides match TRBD1. Losses at the gene ends were 1 base for V and 4 bases for J; bases not matched to a gene: 7. Per germline, CDR1 LNHDA and CDR2 SQIVND (reference sequence). This CDR3 region has 16 residues. CDR3 in amino acids: CASSIGQGATADTQYF. As DNA, the CDR3 is TGTGCCAGTAGTATAGGTCAGGGGGCGACAGCAGATACGCAGTATTTT.